This passage covers 27 T cell receptor beta chains from one sample sequenced in a study of cytomegalovirus exposure and HLA in healthy donors (TCRdb year 2017). Libraries were constructed by the immunoSEQ multiplex PCR assay. A mixture of 60 forward primers for TCR Vbeta segments and 13 reverse primers for TCR Jbeta segments was used in the multiplex PCR. As stored in TCRdb, this immuneACCESS dataset retains in-frame rearrangements with V and J assigned. A fraction of the clones does not appear; measured against another copy, unresolved V genes explain less than half of the discrepancy, and the remainder lacks a known reason. The sample yields about 130,000 clones; roughly 70% were counted once. Jointly, the top ten make up around 4% of the sample. The sequenced sample consisted of PBMCs. Source of these receptors: a man between 18 and 35 years old in good health and CMV-seropositive.

In its sample, this clone was seen a few times. The genes are TRBV6-6 and TRBJ2-7; 7 positions match TRBD2. The CDR3 extends over 14 amino acids. Trimming removed 6 bases from V and 2 bases from J; junction bases left unmatched: 7. Germline V gene sequence: CDR1 MNHNY, CDR2 SVGAGI (reference sequence). The CDR3 protein is CASRPSAGAYEQYF. The CDR3 region has the DNA TGTGCCAGCAGGCCGTCTGCGGGGGCCTACGAGCAGTACTTC.

This rearrangement joins TRBV18 to TRBJ1-5; possible D gene TRBD1, 5 bases. Germline CDR1 and CDR2: KGHSH and LQKENI. The V and J ends lost 3 bases and 7 bases respectively, with 13 bases between them. The CDR3 length is 14 residues. The CDR3 loop reads CASSPGSSGQPQHF. CDR3 nucleotides: TGTGCCAGCTCACCCGGCTCTTCAGGGCAGCCCCAGCATTTT.

This rearrangement joins TRBV7-2 to TRBJ2-1, with D perhaps TRBD2 (6 bases). CDR1 and CDR2 (germline): SGHTA, FQGNSA. This CDR3 comprises 15 residues. Between the trimmed V and J ends, which lost 3 bases and 0 bases, there was a span of 9 bases. This CDR3 is CASSFGGPSYNEQFF. The DNA of the CDR3 is TGTGCCAGCAGCTTCGGGGGACCCTCCTACAATGAGCAGTTCTTC.

Notes on this clone: This same CDR3 is encoded by further DNA sequences in the sample. The chain couples TRBV2 to TRBJ2-1; perhaps TRBD1 as D (5 bases). The CDR3 is made up of 11 amino acids. CDR1 SNHLY and CDR2 FYNNEI come from the germline V gene. V lost 8 bases to trimming and J lost 4 bases, with 6 bases between them. The CDR3: CASRQYNEQFF. The CDR3 DNA reads TGTGCCAGCCGACAGTACAATGAGCAGTTCTTC. The full variable domain, its missing parts supplied by reference TRBV2 and TRBJ2-1, is EPEVTQTPSHQVTQMGQEVILRCVPISNHLYFYWYRQILGQKVEFLVSFYNNEISEKSEIFDDQFSVERPDGSNFTLKIRSTKLEDSAMYFCASRQYNEQFFGPGTRLTVL.

The chain carries TRBV10-3 and TRBJ1-2; tentatively, D is TRBD1 (6 bases). The CDR3 length is 13 residues. Deletions cut 5 bases from V and 1 base from J, with 8 bases between. Looked up from germline, CDR1 is ENHRY and CDR2 is SYGVKD. DNA for the CDR3: TGTGCCATCAGTCCACAGGGTAACTATGGCTACACCTTC. Amino acid sequence: CAISPQGNYGYTF.

The table lists this clone with a count of one. The chain combines TRBV27 with TRBJ1-3; possible D gene TRBD1, 5 bases. The CDR3 consists of 14 residues. V gave up 5 bases and J gave up 3 bases, with 11 bases separating them. In germline, CDR1 is MNHEY, CDR2 SMNVEV (reference sequence). The DNA for the CDR3 is TGTGCCAGCAGTCCAGCAGGGTATGGAAACACCATATATTTT. Translated: CASSPAGYGNTIYF.

V gene TRBV19 combines with J gene TRBJ1-2; tentatively, D is TRBD1 (6 bases). This CDR3 has 14 amino acids. Germline values: CDR1 LNHDA, CDR2 SQIVND (reference sequence). Between the trimmed V and J ends, which lost 7 bases and 1 base, there was a span of 13 bases. The CDR3 region is CASIPTGINYGYTF. Here the CDR3 DNA reads TGTGCCAGTATCCCCACAGGGATTAACTATGGCTACACCTTC.

The gene calls are TRBV15 and TRBJ1-2; D not resolved. Germline V gene data show CDR1 as LNHNV and CDR2 as YYDKDF (reference sequence). This CDR3 is 14 amino acids long. Trimming stripped 1 base from V and 2 bases from J, with 8 bases between. CDR3 loop: CATSRGNTNYGYTF. CDR3 bases: TGTGCCACCAGCAGAGGTAACACAAACTATGGCTACACCTTC.

The chain is built from TRBV28 and TRBJ2-1; D remains ambiguous. CDR3 length: 13 amino acids. V shed 3 bases and J shed 6 bases, with 9 bases lying between them. The germline V gene has CDR1 MDHEN and CDR2 SYDVKM. The CDR3: CASSFSGSNEQFF. As DNA, the CDR3 is TGTGCCAGCAGTTTCTCAGGTAGCAATGAGCAGTTCTTC.

The chain recombines TRBV10-3 with TRBJ1-1, with 10 bases that match TRBD1. Germline values: CDR1 ENHRY, CDR2 SYGVKD. The CDR3 has 14 amino acids. The V and J ends lost 9 bases and 0 bases, in that order; junction bases with no gene match: 4. CDR3 region: CAMTTGGMNTEAFF. In nucleotides, the CDR3 is TGTGCCATGACGACAGGGGGCATGAACACTGAAGCTTTCTTT.

This chain links TRBV19 with TRBJ2-1; D unclear. CDR1 and CDR2 (germline): LNHDA, SQIVND (reference sequence). Trimming took 5 bases from V and 8 from J, leaving 13 bases between them. CDR3 length: 13 residues. The CDR3 DNA reads TGTGCCAGTAGTGTTCAGAATGTGGATGAGCAGTTCTTC. It specifies CASSVQNVDEQFF. Full variable domain (remainder filled in from reference TRBV19 and TRBJ2-1): DGGITQSPKYLFRKEGQNVTLSCEQNLNHDAMYWYRQDPGQGLRLIYYSQIVNDFQKGDIAEGYSVSREKKESFPLTVTSAQKNPTAFYLCASSVQNVDEQFFGPGTRLTVL.

V gene TRBV19 combines with J gene TRBJ1-2; the D gene is possibly TRBD1 (6 bases). The CDR3 covers 16 residues. Trimming took off 5 bases at V and 1 base at J, with 17 bases between the two ends. The germline gives CDR1 LNHDA, CDR2 SQIVND (reference sequence). CDR3 nucleotide sequence: TGTGCCAGTAGTTTCTCCGGGACACGTAGTAACTATGGCTACACCTTC. It encodes CASSFSGTRSNYGYTF.

The genes are TRBV5-1 and TRBJ1-1; possibly TRBD1 for D (5 bases). The CDR3 runs 12 residues. Trimming removed 3 bases from V and 7 bases from J, with 10 bases in between. CDR1 SGHRS and CDR2 YFSETQ come from the germline V gene. The CDR3 sequence: CASSSPGGEAFF. The DNA for the CDR3 is TGCGCCAGCAGCTCCCCGGGGGGTGAAGCTTTCTTT.

This chain links TRBV5-1 with TRBJ2-1; 7 bases are shared with TRBD2. The V gene end was trimmed by 0 bases and the J gene end by 0 bases; junction bases not matched to a gene: 6. CDR1 and CDR2 from the germline V gene are SGHRS and YFSETQ. The CDR3 is 17 amino acids. The CDR3 is CASSLASGASSYNEQFF. In nucleotides, the CDR3 is TGCGCCAGCAGCTTGGCGAGCGGGGCGAGCTCCTACAATGAGCAGTTCTTC.

The genes are TRBV2 and TRBJ2-2, with TRBD2 matching over 10 bases. CDR1 is SNHLY and CDR2 is FYNNEI in the germline V gene. The CDR3 spans 14 residues. V shed 8 bases, J shed 7 bases, and the junction held 7 bases outside the gene matches. The CDR3 nucleotides are TGTGCCAGCGGCCTAGCGGGAGAGGGCGGGGAGCTGTTTTTT. This translates into CASGLAGEGGELFF.

This chain connects TRBV7-9 to TRBJ2-7; tentative D call: TRBD2 (5 bases). Trimming removed 3 bases at V and 4 bases at J, with 7 bases between. The CDR3 is 12 residues long. CDR1 is SEHNR and CDR2 is FQNEAQ in the germline V gene (reference sequence). In DNA form, the CDR3 reads TGTGCCAGCAGCTTGAGGGAGTACGAGCAGTACTTC. This encodes CASSLREYEQYF.

The chain joins TRBV7-6 to TRBJ2-5; 8 bases fit TRBD1. Germline CDR1 and CDR2: SGHVS and FNYEAQ. The CDR3 consists of 14 residues. The V segment lost 5 bases and the J segment 5 bases; nucleotides outside the gene matches: 7. CDR3 region: CASSAGQGTETQYF. The CDR3 DNA reads TGTGCCAGCAGCGCCGGACAGGGAACGGAGACCCAGTACTTC.

This chain uses TRBV27 with TRBJ1-6, with 7 bases identical to TRBD1. V lost 1 base and J lost 0; bases outside the gene matches: 3. Germline assignment: CDR1 MNHEY and CDR2 SMNVEV (reference sequence). The CDR3 runs 17 residues. The CDR3 region is CASSLFGQDSYNSPLHF. CDR3 DNA sequence: TGTGCCAGCAGTTTATTCGGACAGGACTCCTATAATTCACCCCTCCACTTT.

This sequence joins TRBV7-2 and TRBJ2-6; tentative D call: TRBD2 (5 bases). The germline V gene has CDR1 SGHTA and CDR2 FQGNSA. V was trimmed by 6 bases and J by 2 bases, leaving 20 bases between them. The CDR3 contains 18 residues. This CDR3 reads CASRRPGKLRPGANVLTF. The DNA of the CDR3 is TGTGCCAGCAGGCGTCCCGGGAAGCTTCGTCCTGGGGCCAACGTCCTGACTTTC. Full variable domain (remainder filled in from reference TRBV7-2 and TRBJ2-6): GAGVSQSPSNKVTEKGKDVELRCDPISGHTALYWYRQSLGQGLEFLIYFQGNSAPDKSGLPSDRFSAERTGGSVSTLTIQRTQQEDSAVYLCASRRPGKLRPGANVLTFGAGSRLTVL.

The rearrangement links TRBV6-5 to TRBJ2-5; D remains unclear. The germline V and J ends were trimmed by 0 bases and 2 bases, with 7 bases remaining between them. The CDR3 consists of 14 residues. The V gene's germline CDR1 is MNHEY and CDR2 SVGAGI. CDR3 in amino acids: CASSYSGQQETQYF. In DNA form, the CDR3 reads TGTGCCAGCAGTTACTCTGGGCAGCAAGAGACCCAGTACTTC.

V usage is TRBV7-8 and J usage is TRBJ2-7, with D maybe TRBD1 (5 bases). The germline CDR1 and CDR2 sequences are SGHVS and FQNEAQ. The CDR3 sequence is 15 residues long. Trimming removed 1 base at V and 3 bases at J, with 13 bases between. DNA of the CDR3: TGTGCCAGCAGCTTAGACTTCCAGGGAAACTACGAGCAGTACTTC. Translation gives CASSLDFQGNYEQYF.

V usage is TRBV5-6 and J usage is TRBJ2-1, with a possible D match to TRBD2 (5 bases). There are 16 residues in the CDR3. V lost 1 base, J lost 7 bases, and 18 bases lay in between. Germline CDR1 reads SGHDT; CDR2 reads YYEEEE. CDR3 residues: CASSLTFGGSINEQFF. The DNA of the CDR3 is TGTGCCAGCAGCTTGACATTCGGCGGGTCGATTAATGAGCAGTTCTTC.

This chain uses TRBV11-2 with TRBJ2-7, with 10 bases matching TRBD1. Germline V gene lookup returns CDR1 SGHAT and CDR2 FQNNGV. The CDR3 is 15 amino acids. The V gene end was trimmed by 5 bases and the J gene end by 7 bases; junction bases not matched to a gene: 11. CDR3 DNA sequence: TGTGCCAGCAGCGCCCGGACAGGGGGTGCTCGGGAGCAGTACTTC. Amino acids: CASSARTGGAREQYF.

CDR3 in DNA: TGTGCCAGCAGTTTACAGGGGGGCGTAGGCTACACCTTC. Its protein product is CASSLQGGVGYTF. This chain uses TRBV28 with TRBJ1-2, with TRBD1 identical over 7 bases. Germline V gene data show CDR1 as MDHEN and CDR2 as SYDVKM. This CDR3 is built from 13 residues. V lost 2 bases, J lost 8 bases, and 5 bases stayed unmatched.

This clone was seen more than once but under ten times. The chain recombines TRBV11-2 with TRBJ1-1; weak D call: TRBD1 (5 bases). The V and J ends lost 6 bases and 8 bases respectively, with 19 bases between them. Germline-derived CDR1 and CDR2 are SGHAT and FQNNGV. The CDR3 length is 14 residues. The CDR3 DNA reads as TGTGCCAGCAGTCGACAGCCACTCACTTGGGAAGCTTTCTTT. This sequence encodes CASSRQPLTWEAFF.

The V call is TRBV7-6, the J call TRBJ1-5, with TRBD1 identical over 9 bases. The CDR3 is 17 amino acids. Trimming removed 5 bases from V and 0 bases from J; junction bases left unmatched: 8. Germline CDR1 SGHVS, CDR2 FNYEAQ. The CDR3 loop is CASSPGTGLYSNQPQHF. CDR3 DNA sequence: TGTGCCAGCAGCCCCGGGACAGGGCTCTATAGCAATCAGCCCCAGCATTTT.

The chain employs TRBV7-9 and TRBJ2-3; D unresolved. Germline-derived CDR1 and CDR2 are SEHNR and FQNEAQ (reference sequence). The CDR3 is made up of 12 amino acids. Trimming pared 0 bases from V and 11 bases from J, leaving 9 bases between. The CDR3 loop is CASSLAEREQYF. CDR3 in DNA: TGTGCCAGCAGCTTAGCAGAGCGTGAGCAGTATTTT.